This TCR beta chain was retrieved from a study of blood T cell repertoires in COVID-19. The V gene lost 7 bases and the J gene lost 0 bases, with 15 bases spanning the gap. CDR1 is MNHNY, CDR2 SVGAGI, per germline (reference sequence). CDR3 size: 15 residues. Generated by immunoSEQ multiplex PCR, the TCRdb table keeps only in-frame clones and is missing some. Of around 16,000 clones listed, 70% to 90% are singletons. The sample comprised peripheral blood. The V and J genes are TRBV6-6 and TRBJ1-2, with D perhaps TRBD1 (5 bases). This clonotype originated in a human donor in a cohort sampled during active COVID-19. The CDR3 protein is CASNTGVLANYGYTF. The CDR3 DNA follows: TGTGCCAGCAACACGGGGGTTTTAGCTAACTATGGCTACACCTTC.